This TCR beta chain derives from a study of shared clonotypes between healthy human individuals. Study conclusions and caveats: Memory subsets had estimated richness that was generally smaller than that of naive subsets. In contrast to clonotypes shared by all four donors, non-shared clonotypes had lower generation probabilities. Clonotype sharing across several donors was observed for roughly 5% of naive CD4 clonotypes.

Using immunoSEQ multiplex PCR, the repertoire was profiled, and TCRdb retains in-frame clones only, with some absent. This sample has about 600,000 clones; more than 95% occur once, and the top ten carry approximately 0.057%. Notes on this clone: Its antigen is unidentified.

Trimming at V came to 2 bases and at J to 3 bases, leaving 5 bases not matched to a gene. Germline V gene sequence: CDR1 SGHDT, CDR2 YYEEEE. The CDR3 is 15 amino acids. Material for sequencing was naive CD4+ T cells sorted from blood. As to subset: CD45RA+ positively selected. This chain uses TRBV5-6 with TRBJ2-1; 7 bases line up with TRBD1. This receptor was identified in a woman between 25 and 40 years old in good health. CDR3 in DNA: TGTGCCAGCAGCTTAATAGACAGGGACTACAATGAGCAGTTCTTC. Translating gives CASSLIDRDYNEQFF. Complete variable domain (other parts from reference TRBV5-6 and TRBJ2-1): DAGVTQSPTHLIKTRGQQVTLRCSPKSGHDTVSWYQQALGQGPQFIFQYYEEEERQRGNFPDRFSGHQFPNYSSELNVNALLLGDSALYLCASSLIDRDYNEQFFGPGTRLTVL.